This TCR beta chain was profiled in a study of graft-versus-host responses after intestinal transplantation. In the study overall: As for transplant type, recipients had multivisceral, liver-intestinal, or isolated intestinal grafts. The whole recipient group had anti-thymocyte globulin induction followed by tacrolimus and steroids for around 3 years. Study results and caveats: Early post-transplant declines in HvG were associated with peak levels of circulating GvH clones. Some GvH clones were seen earlier in gut or blood, suggesting intestinal origin.

A remark on this clone: The antigen remains unidentified.

The repertoire was sequenced with immunoSEQ multiplex PCR; TCRdb's copy has only in-frame clones and lacks some. The data hold over 40,000 clones, with approximately 84% observed a single time. The CDR3 totals 16 residues. V lost 2 bases and J lost 1; bases outside the gene matches: 6. Per germline, CDR1 SGHTA and CDR2 FQGNSA. This chain joins TRBV7-2 and TRBJ1-2; 8 nucleotides line up with TRBD1. Sequencing was performed on unstimulated CD4+ T cells sorted from spleen or lymph node cells, taken before transplant. This receptor was taken from a human donor who was the organ donor for an intestinal transplant. The CDR3 bases are TGTGCCAGCAGCTTAAGGGGGACAGGATTTAACTATGGCTACACCTTC. It translates to CASSLRGTGFNYGYTF.